What follows are 20 T cell receptor beta chains derived from one specimen sequenced in a study of blood T cells in healthy people across ages. Primed by a sample-barcoded 5' primer and a J-beta primer mix, a second PCR proceeded for roughly 6 to 12 cycles. One entry per CDR3 protein, called by TCRdb with MiXCR from the 5' RACE reads. The data contain roughly 1.5 million distinct CDR3 sequences, 35% to 45% of them seen just once; the ten biggest clones take up less than 5%. The material sequenced was blood. The receptors come from a young woman in good health.

The V call is TRBV20-1, the J call TRBJ1-2; 8 nucleotides align to TRBD1. Losses at the gene ends were 3 bases for V and 3 bases for J; bases not matched to a gene: 6. The CDR3 is 14 amino acids. Germline V lookup: CDR1 DFQATT, CDR2 SNEGSKA (reference sequence). This chain's CDR3 is CSARRQGADYGYTF. The CDR3 DNA follows: TGCAGTGCTAGGAGGCAGGGGGCGGACTATGGCTACACCTTC.

This clonotype was recorded at least ten times. This chain uses TRBV20-1 with TRBJ2-1; the D gene is possibly TRBD1 (6 bases). V dropped 8 bases and J dropped 10 bases, with 6 bases sitting between them. This CDR3 contains 8 residues. Germline V gives CDR1 DFQATT, CDR2 SNEGSKA (reference sequence). As DNA, the CDR3 is TGCAGTACAGGGGAGCAGTTCTTC. This translates into CSTGEQFF.

This clonotype appeared a few times. The chain is built from TRBV28 and TRBJ1-4; 12 bases are shared with TRBD1. Germline-derived CDR1 and CDR2 are MDHEN and SYDVKM. J gave up 10 bases and V 5 bases, and 11 bases lay outside the gene matches. The CDR3 length is 16 residues. CDR3 bases: TGTGCCAGCAGTACCGGCGGGACAGGGGGCTTTGGAAAACTGTTTTTT. It specifies CASSTGGTGGFGKLFF. The full variable domain, completed using reference TRBV28 and TRBJ1-4, is DVKVTQSSRYLVKRTGEKVFLECVQDMDHENMFWYRQDPGLGLRLIYFSYDVKMKEKGDIPEGYSVSREKKERFSLILESASTNQTSMYLCASSTGGTGGFGKLFFGSGTQLSVL.

The chain has TRBV6-2 or TRBV6-3 and TRBJ2-7; maybe TRBD1 (7 bases). Germline CDR1 is MNHEY and CDR2 is SVGEGT. Trimming shortened V by 2 bases and J by 4 bases, and 15 bases separated the two germline ends. The CDR3 runs 15 residues. CDR3 protein: CASSYVAQGGYEQYF. DNA of the CDR3: TGTGCCAGCAGTTACGTTGCGCAGGGGGGATACGAGCAGTACTTC.

This clonotype was recorded a few times. The chain links TRBV7-2 to TRBJ2-1; D is possibly TRBD2 (6 bases). The CDR3 contains 14 residues. Germline V CDR1 and CDR2: SGHTA, FQGNSA. The V gene lost 6 bases and the J gene lost 9 bases, with 18 bases spanning the gap. DNA for the CDR3: TGTGCCAGCAGTTTCGCTGGGAGGCAAGGTGAGCAGTTCTTC. This translates into CASSFAGRQGEQFF.

With respect to this clonotype: One end of the junction is discordant with germline, which a read error may explain. The chain joins TRBV25-1 to TRBJ2-3; 8 positions match TRBD2. CDR3 length: 15 residues. CDR1 is MGHDK, CDR2 SYGVNS, per germline. CDR3 sequence (DNA): TGTGCCAGCAGTGATTATAGCGGGATATCAGATACGCGGTATTTT. Encoded protein: CASSDYSGISDTRYF.

Turning to this clonotype: At one of its ends the junction is not consistent with the germline gene, which may arise from a read error. The chain combines TRBV4-3 with TRBJ2-7; D not certain. The CDR3 sequence is 14 residues long. CDR1 is LGHNA and CDR2 is YSLEER in the germline V gene. CDR3 loop: CASSQELFSYERYF. CDR3 nucleotide sequence: TGCGCCAGCAGCCAAGAGCTGTTCTCCTACGAGCGGTACTTC.

This clonotype has only a few counts. Here the CDR3 reads CSARRQAQETQYF. CDR3 bases: TGCAGCGCCCGCAGACAGGCCCAAGAGACCCAGTACTTC. This chain joins TRBV29-1 and TRBJ2-5; D may be TRBD1 (6 bases). V lost 7 bases, J lost 1 base, and 13 bases lay in between. The CDR3 totals 13 residues. Germline CDR1 is SQVTM and CDR2 is ANQGSEA.

The chain is built from TRBV7-9 and TRBJ2-1; 9 bases map to TRBD2. Germline CDR1 reads SEHNR; CDR2 reads FQNEAQ (reference sequence). The junction had 11 bases not matched to a gene; V was cut back by 4 bases and J by 7 bases. The CDR3 sequence is 16 residues long. The CDR3 sequence: CASSSLAGEIGNEQFF. DNA for the CDR3: TGTGCCAGCAGCTCTTTAGCGGGGGAGATCGGGAATGAGCAGTTCTTC.

There are a few counts of this clonotype. The genes are TRBV9 and TRBJ1-6; D might be TRBD1 (5 bases). The CDR3 runs 15 residues. V was cut by 3 bases and J by 6 bases, with 13 bases left in between. CDR1 is SGDLS, CDR2 YYNGEE, per germline. The CDR3 is CASSAHRDLNSPLHF. The CDR3 DNA is TGTGCCAGCAGCGCCCATCGGGACCTTAATTCACCCCTCCACTTT.

The chain has TRBV20-1 and TRBJ1-1, with D perhaps matching TRBD1 (5 bases). Trimming removed 1 base from V and 1 base from J, with 22 bases in between. Germline CDR1 reads DFQATT; CDR2 reads SNEGSKA (reference sequence). This CDR3 spans 18 amino acids. The CDR3 spells CSARVGTLRGPSNTEAFF. Here the CDR3 DNA reads TGCAGTGCTAGAGTCGGGACTCTACGGGGTCCCTCGAACACTGAAGCTTTCTTT.

The chain combines TRBV7-2 with TRBJ2-5, with no clear D. V was trimmed by 5 bases and J by 3 bases, leaving 19 bases between them. Germline CDR1 reads SGHTA; CDR2 reads FQGNSA. The CDR3 runs to 16 residues. The CDR3 bases are TGTGCCAGCAGCCCCTTTAGAGGACCTTGGGAAGAGACCCAGTACTTC. It translates to CASSPFRGPWEETQYF.

CDR3 sequence: CASSEFFLSPEAFF. The CDR3 DNA reads as TGTGCCAGCAGTGAATTTTTCTTGAGCCCTGAAGCTTTCTTT. This chain joins TRBV2 and TRBJ1-1; D remains unclear. Germline CDR1 is SNHLY and CDR2 is FYNNEI. V lost 2 bases to trimming and J lost 6 bases, with 13 bases between them. The CDR3 spans 14 residues.

This clonotype was detected only a few times. V gene TRBV20-1 combines with J gene TRBJ2-5; 9 nucleotides agree with TRBD2. Germline V gene sequence: CDR1 DFQATT, CDR2 SNEGSKA (reference sequence). The V segment lost 3 bases and the J segment 1 base; nucleotides outside the gene matches: 9. CDR3 length: 16 amino acids. CDR3 loop: CSASPWSGRFQETQYF. For the CDR3, the DNA is TGCAGTGCTAGCCCCTGGAGCGGGAGGTTCCAAGAGACCCAGTACTTC.

This clonotype was counted only a few times. The chain uses TRBV30 and TRBJ2-3; tentatively, D is TRBD1 or TRBD2 (5 bases each). Trimming pared 0 bases from V and 9 bases from J, leaving 16 bases between. Germline V CDR1 and CDR2: GTSNPN, SVGIG (reference sequence). This CDR3 region has 14 residues. CDR3: CAWSVLSEWDTQYF. In DNA form, the CDR3 reads TGTGCCTGGAGTGTGCTGTCAGAGTGGGACACGCAGTATTTT.

The chain recombines TRBV7-2 with TRBJ2-1, with TRBD1 matching 10 bases. Germline CDR1 reads SGHTA; CDR2 reads FQGNSA. The junction had 7 bases not matched to a gene; V was cut back by 4 bases and J by 4 bases. This CDR3 region has 16 residues. The CDR3 sequence is CASSSDRGEIYNEQFF. The CDR3 DNA is TGTGCCAGCAGCTCGGACAGGGGGGAGATATACAATGAGCAGTTCTTC. The full variable domain, in which reference TRBV7-2 and TRBJ2-1 provide the parts outside the CDR3, is GAGVSQSPSNKVTEKGKDVELRCDPISGHTALYWYRQSLGQGLEFLIYFQGNSAPDKSGLPSDRFSAERTGGSVSTLTIQRTQQEDSAVYLCASSSDRGEIYNEQFFGPGTRLTVL.

This clonotype was counted only a few times. This rearrangement joins TRBV30 to TRBJ2-1; 12 nucleotides line up with TRBD2. The V gene's germline CDR1 is GTSNPN and CDR2 SVGIG (reference sequence). The CDR3 runs 15 residues. The V and J ends lost 1 base and 4 bases, in that order; junction bases with no gene match: 2. The chain's CDR3 is CAWSELAGGYNEQFF. The CDR3 DNA reads as TGTGCCTGGAGTGAACTAGCGGGAGGTTACAATGAGCAGTTCTTC.

The genes are TRBV27 and TRBJ2-7, with unresolved D. Germline lookup yields CDR1 MNHEY and CDR2 SMNVEV (reference sequence). CDR3 length: 13 residues. V lost 5 bases, J lost 5 bases, and 13 bases lay in between. In DNA form, the CDR3 reads TGTGCCAGCAGTGTAGGTGGGTGGAACGAGCAGTACTTC. Protein product: CASSVGGWNEQYF.

V usage is TRBV12-3 or TRBV12-4 and J usage is TRBJ2-7; D ambiguous. The CDR3 runs 15 residues. The V end was cut by 2 bases, the J end by 0 bases, with 11 bases between. The CDR3 nucleotides are TGTGCCAGCAGTTTATTGTTAGGGCACTCCTACGAGCAGTACTTC. Translated: CASSLLLGHSYEQYF.

This clonotype was picked up a small number of times. The CDR3 bases are TGTGCCAGCAGCTTAGGGGCTCGGGGTAATGAAAAACTGTTTTTT. It encodes CASSLGARGNEKLFF. This chain connects TRBV7-2 to TRBJ1-4; no firm D call. CDR1 and CDR2 (germline): SGHTA, FQGNSA. The CDR3 spans 15 residues. Trimming left V 1 base short and J 4 bases short, with 10 bases between.